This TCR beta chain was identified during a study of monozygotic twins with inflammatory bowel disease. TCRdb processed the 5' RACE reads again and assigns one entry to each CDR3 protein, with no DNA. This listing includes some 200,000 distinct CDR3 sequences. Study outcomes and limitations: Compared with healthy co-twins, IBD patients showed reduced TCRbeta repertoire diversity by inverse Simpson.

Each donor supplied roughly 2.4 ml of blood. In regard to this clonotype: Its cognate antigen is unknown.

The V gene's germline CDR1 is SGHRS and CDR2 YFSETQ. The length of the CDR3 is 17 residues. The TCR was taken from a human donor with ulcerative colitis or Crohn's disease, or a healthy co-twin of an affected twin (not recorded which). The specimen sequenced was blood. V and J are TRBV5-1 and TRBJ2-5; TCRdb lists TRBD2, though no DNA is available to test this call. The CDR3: CASSLALVGGPEETQYF. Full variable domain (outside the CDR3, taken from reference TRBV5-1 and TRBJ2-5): KAGVTQTPRYLIKTRGQQVTLSCSPISGHRSVSWYQQTPGQGLQFLFEYFSETQRNKGNFPGRFSGRQFSNSRSEMNVSTLELGDSALYLCASSLALVGGPEETQYFGPGTRLLVL.